The 6 T cell receptor beta chains given below trace back to one sample, sequenced in a study of blood T cell repertoires in COVID-19. Measured with immunoSEQ multiplex PCR; TCRdb has only the in-frame clones, and not every one. The sample contains hundreds of thousands of clones, roughly 86% of which appear only once. The sequencing input was peripheral blood. These receptors were collected from an older woman with COVID-19, enrolled during active disease.

The rearrangement links TRBV9 to TRBJ1-4, with a possible D match to TRBD1 (5 bases). Per the germline V gene, CDR1 is SGDLS and CDR2 is YYNGEE. V was pared by 0 bases and J by 4 bases, with 10 bases between. CDR3 length: 15 residues. The CDR3 is CASSVVDGGNEKLFF. CDR3 nucleotide sequence: TGTGCCAGCAGCGTAGTTGACGGGGGTAATGAAAAACTGTTTTTT.

The rearrangement joins TRBV28 to TRBJ1-2; D gene ambiguous. V was cut by 2 bases and J by 6 bases, with 7 bases left in between. Germline CDR1 MDHEN, CDR2 SYDVKM. The CDR3 length is 12 residues. The CDR3, as DNA: TGTGCCAGCAGTTTACTGGGCGATGGCTACACCTTC. It translates to CASSLLGDGYTF.

The chain has TRBV15 and TRBJ1-1; D ambiguous. Trimming left V 9 bases short and J 1 base short, with 6 bases between. The V gene's germline CDR1 is LNHNV and CDR2 YYDKDF (reference sequence). The CDR3 is 11 amino acids. This chain's CDR3 is CATRQNTEAFF. CDR3 coding DNA: TGTGCCACGCGTCAGAACACTGAAGCTTTCTTT. Supplemented by reference TRBV15 and TRBJ1-1, the full variable domain reads DAMVIQNPRYQVTQFGKPVTLSCSQTLNHNVMYWYQQKSSQAPKLLFHYYDKDFNNEADTPDNFQSRRPNTSFCFLDIRSPGLGDTAMYLCATRQNTEAFFGQGTRLTVV.

This rearrangement joins TRBV19 to TRBJ2-2; TRBD1 might be the D (5 bases). V dropped 3 bases and J dropped 8 bases, with 10 bases sitting between them. The CDR3 is 13 residues long. The germline V gene has CDR1 LNHDA and CDR2 SQIVND (reference sequence). As DNA, the CDR3 is TGTGCCAGTAGTATTGCAGGGTATGGGGAGCTGTTTTTT. This gives the protein CASSIAGYGELFF.

This chain joins TRBV6-1 and TRBJ1-2; no firm D call. Between the trimmed V and J ends, which lost 0 bases and 5 bases, there was a span of 13 bases. Germline V lookup: CDR1 MNHNS, CDR2 SASEGT. This CDR3 spans 15 amino acids. The CDR3 sequence is CASSEALSVGYGYTF. The CDR3 region has the DNA TGTGCCAGCAGTGAAGCGCTTTCGGTCGGGTATGGCTACACCTTC.

The chain combines TRBV5-1 with TRBJ2-1; a possible D gene is TRBD1 (6 bases). CDR3 length equals 14 residues. Germline V CDR1 and CDR2: SGHRS, YFSETQ. Trimming left V 2 bases short and J 6 bases short, with 12 bases between. CDR3 coding DNA: TGCGCCAGCAGCTTTAGGACAGATCCCAATGAGCAGTTCTTC. Amino acids: CASSFRTDPNEQFF.